This passage covers 21 T cell receptor beta chains from one sample sequenced in a study of T cell repertoires in cytomegalovirus infection. TCRdb independently ran MiXCR on the reads; one entry per CDR3 protein. The table has about 530,000 distinct CDR3 sequences, 26% seen once. Sequences were obtained from PBMCs. The receptors were gathered from a human donor in good health (CMV status not recorded). Some clones in this sample may be carry-over from other donors' samples.

The chain has TRBV4-1 and TRBJ2-7, with 9 bases aligning to TRBD2. This CDR3 is built from 16 residues. CDR1 and CDR2 (germline): MGHRA, YSYEKL. With 3 bases clipped from V and 0 bases from J, the junction kept 6 bases outside the gene matches. The CDR3 loop reads CASSQQTSGYSYEQYF. In nucleotides, the CDR3 is TGCGCCAGCAGCCAGCAGACTAGCGGTTACTCCTACGAGCAGTACTTC.

V usage is TRBV10-3 and J usage is TRBJ1-6, with D perhaps matching TRBD1 (5 bases). V lost 4 bases to trimming and J lost 7 bases, with 14 bases between them. The CDR3 consists of 15 residues. Germline V gene lookup returns CDR1 ENHRY and CDR2 SYGVKD. Written as DNA, the CDR3 is TGTGCCATCAGTGTCAGGGACGCTGACAATTCACCCCTCCACTTT. Translated, it gives CAISVRDADNSPLHF.

The chain links TRBV13 to TRBJ1-2; 7 bases are shared with TRBD1. J gave up 3 bases and V 3 bases, and 1 base lay outside the gene matches. The CDR3 runs 13 residues. Germline CDR1 PRHDT, CDR2 FYEKMQ (reference sequence). The CDR3 here is CASSFTGDYGYTF. The CDR3 DNA follows: TGTGCCAGCAGCTTTACAGGGGACTATGGCTACACCTTC. Full variable domain (rest looked up from reference TRBV13 and TRBJ1-2): AAGVIQSPRHLIKEKRETATLKCYPIPRHDTVYWYQQGPGQDPQFLISFYEKMQSDKGSIPDRFSAQQFSDYHSELNMSSLELGDSALYFCASSFTGDYGYTFGSGTRLTVV.

V and J are TRBV5-4 and TRBJ2-4; D is perhaps TRBD1 or TRBD2 (5 bases each). Trimming left V 0 bases short and J 0 bases short, with 7 bases between. In germline, CDR1 is SGHNT, CDR2 YYREEE (reference sequence). The CDR3 is made up of 15 amino acids. This CDR3 is CASSLAGTAKNIQYF. DNA of the CDR3: TGTGCCAGCAGCTTGGCCGGGACAGCCAAAAACATTCAGTACTTC.

This CDR3 is CATGTSVRGSYEQYV. CDR3 DNA: TGTGCCACCGGGACTAGCGTGCGTGGCTCCTACGAGCAGTACGTC. The gene calls are TRBV10-3 and TRBJ2-7; 10 bases line up with TRBD2. Germline V gene data show CDR1 as ENHRY and CDR2 as SYGVKD. V gave up 10 bases and J gave up 0 bases; unmatched junction bases: 9. The CDR3 covers 15 residues.

CDR3 coding DNA: TGTGCCAGCAGCAGACATCTAGAGACCCAGTACTTC. This gives the protein CASSRHLETQYF. This sequence joins TRBV11-3 and TRBJ2-5; no clear D. Trimming stripped 5 bases from V and 4 bases from J, with 8 bases between. This CDR3 region has 12 residues. Germline CDR1 SGHNT, CDR2 YENEEA. The full variable domain, its missing parts supplied by reference TRBV11-3 and TRBJ2-5, is EAGVVQSPRYKIIEKKQPVAFWCNPISGHNTLYWYLQNLGQGPELLIRYENEEAVDDSQLPKDRFSAERLKGVDSTLKIQPAELGDSAVYLCASSRHLETQYFGPGTRLLVL.

This clonotype was seen ten or more times. This chain uses TRBV7-6 with TRBJ2-2; D perhaps matches TRBD1 (6 bases). Germline lookup yields CDR1 SGHVS and CDR2 FNYEAQ. Trimming left V 2 bases short and J 4 bases short, with 14 bases between. The CDR3 sequence is 16 residues long. DNA of the CDR3: TGTGCCAGCAGCTTAACCGGACAGCCAAGCACCGGGGAGCTGTTTTTT. Protein: CASSLTGQPSTGELFF.

The chain combines TRBV28 with TRBJ1-1, with D hard to call. Germline V gene data show CDR1 as MDHEN and CDR2 as SYDVKM. CDR3 size: 13 residues. Trimming pared 6 bases from V and 0 bases from J, leaving 8 bases between. CDR3 region: CASRTAMNTEAFF. The CDR3 DNA sequence: TGTGCCAGCAGGACTGCTATGAACACTGAAGCTTTCTTT.

In the case of this clonotype: A much larger clonotype is one base distant, so this may be a read error. This sequence joins TRBV11-2 and TRBJ2-3; 7 bases fit TRBD2. Germline CDR1 is SGHAT and CDR2 is FQNNGV. This CDR3 has 13 amino acids. The CDR3 region is CASSHGGIDMQYF. CDR3 nucleotide sequence: TGTGCCAGCAGCCACGGGGGGATAGATATGCAGTATTTT.

This clonotype came up a few times. The chain uses TRBV5-1 and TRBJ2-1; TRBD1 matches at 9 bases. Germline V lookup: CDR1 SGHRS, CDR2 YFSETQ. CDR3 length equals 15 residues. Germline trimming cut 2 bases from V and 6 bases from J; bases unmatched to any gene: 6. The CDR3 coding sequence is TGCGCCAGCAGCTTCGGAGGACAGGGGAGCAATGAGCAGTTCTTC. Translation: CASSFGGQGSNEQFF.

This clonotype was observed a handful of times. The rearrangement uses TRBV20-1 and TRBJ2-1, with 7 bases that match TRBD2. This CDR3 is built from 13 residues. Germline CDR1 DFQATT, CDR2 SNEGSKA (reference sequence). V was pared by 3 bases and J by 3 bases, with 2 bases of the junction left unmatched. The CDR3 region has the DNA TGCAGTGCTAGTCCTAGCGGCTACAATGAGCAGTTCTTC. Translating it yields CSASPSGYNEQFF.

This clonotype was detected many times. The genes are TRBV7-2 and TRBJ2-5, with 9 bases that match TRBD2. V lost 4 bases to trimming and J lost 3 bases; unmatched junction nucleotides: 3. Germline-derived CDR1 and CDR2 are SGHTA and FQGNSA. The CDR3 covers 14 residues. The CDR3 is CASSSSSGKETQYF. In DNA form, the CDR3 reads TGTGCCAGCAGCTCCTCTAGCGGGAAAGAGACCCAGTACTTC.

The sample holds a few counts of this clonotype. The gene calls are TRBV2 and TRBJ2-7, with D tentatively TRBD1 (6 bases). The CDR3 is made up of 13 amino acids. Trimming cost V 9 bases and J 4 bases, with 16 bases left between them. CDR1 is SNHLY and CDR2 is FYNNEI in the germline V gene. CDR3 amino acids: CASQRTATYEQYV. In DNA form, the CDR3 reads TGTGCCAGTCAGAGGACAGCGACTTACGAGCAGTACGTC.

The chain joins TRBV12-3 or TRBV12-4 to TRBJ2-1, with 12 bases fitting TRBD2. With 5 bases clipped from V and 7 bases from J, the junction kept 3 bases outside the gene matches. The CDR3 consists of 14 residues. The CDR3 region is CASSPSGRVNEQFF. The CDR3 nucleotides are TGTGCCAGCAGTCCTAGCGGGAGGGTAAATGAGCAGTTCTTC.

The V gene is TRBV7-4, the J gene TRBJ2-1; D is unclear. The CDR3 contains 17 residues. V was clipped by 7 bases and J by 5 bases, with 24 bases between them. Germline lookup yields CDR1 SGHVT and CDR2 SQSDAQ. The CDR3 loop reads CASNLWSLGVPDNEQFF. Here the CDR3 DNA reads TGTGCCAGCAACCTCTGGAGTTTGGGCGTACCCGACAATGAGCAGTTCTTC.

This clonotype was observed many times. The chain combines TRBV7-2 with TRBJ1-3; D uncertain. CDR3 length: 15 amino acids. Trimming removed 1 base from V and 0 bases from J, with 7 bases in between. Germline CDR1 SGHTA, CDR2 FQGNSA. The CDR3 nucleotides read TGTGCCAGCAGCTTAGAAATAACCTCTGGAAACACCATATATTTT. Translation gives CASSLEITSGNTIYF.

This clonotype was detected many times. This rearrangement joins TRBV6-5 to TRBJ2-5; no clear D. CDR1 and CDR2 (germline): MNHEY, SVGAGI. The CDR3 extends over 15 amino acids. Trimming took off 0 bases at V and 1 base at J, with 9 bases between the two ends. DNA for the CDR3: TGTGCCAGCAGTTACTCGATGGTCCGCCAAGAGACCCAGTACTTC. This gives the protein CASSYSMVRQETQYF.

This clonotype has at least ten counts. This chain links TRBV11-3 with TRBJ2-2, with TRBD2 matching 7 bases. V was clipped by 6 bases and J by 4 bases; unmatched bases: 17. CDR3 length: 18 residues. The germline CDR1 and CDR2 sequences are SGHNT and YENEEA. The CDR3 loop is CASSFDLAATTLTGELFF. The CDR3, as DNA: TGTGCCAGCAGTTTCGACCTAGCGGCAACGACTCTCACCGGGGAGCTGTTTTTT.

This clonotype has a count of ten or more. The chain is built from TRBV7-2 and TRBJ2-7, with TRBD2 matching over 12 bases. The germline V gene has CDR1 SGHTA and CDR2 FQGNSA. There are 18 residues in the CDR3. The junction had 17 bases not matched to a gene; V was cut back by 5 bases and J by 6 bases. The DNA for the CDR3 is TGTGCCAGCAGCCCAGGGCTTGGACTAGCGGGAAATCAGGGCGAGCAGTACGTC. It specifies CASSPGLGLAGNQGEQYV.

This chain connects TRBV12-3 or TRBV12-4 to TRBJ2-5; maybe TRBD2 (5 bases). The CDR3 has 12 amino acids. V was clipped by 7 bases and J by 7 bases, with 13 bases between them. CDR3 coding DNA: TGTGCCAGCACCACCTCGGCGGGGACCCAGTACTTC. This codes for CASTTSAGTQYF.

This clonotype was recorded a few times. The V call is TRBV28, the J call TRBJ2-7; 10 positions agree with TRBD2. J was trimmed by 7 bases and V by 2 bases; bases with no gene match: 8. Germline V CDR1 and CDR2: MDHEN, SYDVKM. The CDR3 consists of 15 residues. CDR3 in DNA: TGTGCCAGCAGTTTACCGACTAGCGGGCGGGGAGAGCAGTACTTC. It specifies CASSLPTSGRGEQYF.